This TCR beta chain stems from a study of CD8 T cells in Susac syndrome. Sequencing of TCR beta drew on CD8+ and CD4+ T cells from blood. Reverse transcription of about 0.45 to 1 ug RNA was performed with random hexamers. TCRdb fed the immunoSEQ multiplex PCR reads into MiXCR, producing one record per CDR3 protein. The sample has roughly 80,000 distinct CDR3 sequences; about 93% are singletons. V was pared by 5 bases and J by 7 bases, with 5 bases between. The CDR3 sequence is 11 residues long. Germline V CDR1 and CDR2: MNHEY, SVGEGT. The TCR originated in a human donor in good health. The chain is built from TRBV6-2 or TRBV6-3 and TRBJ2-2; D possibly matches TRBD1 or TRBD2 (5 bases each). Input material: CD8+ T cells from PBMCs. CDR3 nucleotides: TGTGCCAGCAGTGGGGGCGGGGAGCTGTTTTTT. Protein sequence: CASSGGGELFF.